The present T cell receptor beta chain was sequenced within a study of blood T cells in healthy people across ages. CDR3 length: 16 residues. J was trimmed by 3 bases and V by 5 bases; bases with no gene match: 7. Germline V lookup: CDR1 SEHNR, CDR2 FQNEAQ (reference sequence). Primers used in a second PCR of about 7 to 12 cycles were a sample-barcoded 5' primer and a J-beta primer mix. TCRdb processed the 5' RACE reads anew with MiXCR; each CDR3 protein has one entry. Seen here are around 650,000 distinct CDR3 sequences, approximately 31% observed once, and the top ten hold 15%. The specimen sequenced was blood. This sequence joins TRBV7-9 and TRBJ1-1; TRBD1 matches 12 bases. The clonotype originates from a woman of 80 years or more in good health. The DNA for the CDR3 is TGTGCCAGCAGCCGGGACAGGGGGCATCGCGACACTGAAGCTTTCTTT. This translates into CASSRDRGHRDTEAFF.